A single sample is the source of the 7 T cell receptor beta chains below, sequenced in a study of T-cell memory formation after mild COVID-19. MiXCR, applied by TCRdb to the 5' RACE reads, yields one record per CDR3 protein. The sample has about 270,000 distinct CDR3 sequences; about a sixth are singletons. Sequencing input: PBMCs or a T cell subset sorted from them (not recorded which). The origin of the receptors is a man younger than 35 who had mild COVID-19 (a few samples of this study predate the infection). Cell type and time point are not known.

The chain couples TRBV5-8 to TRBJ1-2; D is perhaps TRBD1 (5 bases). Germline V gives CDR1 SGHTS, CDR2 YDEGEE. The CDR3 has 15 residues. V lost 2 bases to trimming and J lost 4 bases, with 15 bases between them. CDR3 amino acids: CASSFWAREIYGYTF. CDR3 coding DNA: TGTGCCAGCAGCTTTTGGGCCAGGGAGATCTATGGCTACACCTTC.

CDR3 residues: CASSPSDRVDQPQHF. The CDR3 coding sequence is TGCGCCAGCAGCCCGTCAGACAGGGTTGATCAGCCCCAGCATTTT. J is TRBJ1-5 and V is TRBV5-1, with 7 bases matching TRBD1. V was clipped by 4 bases and J by 5 bases; unmatched bases: 9. Germline V CDR1 and CDR2: SGHRS, YFSETQ. The CDR3 loop spans 15 amino acids. The full variable domain, its missing parts supplied by reference TRBV5-1 and TRBJ1-5, is KAGVTQTPRYLIKTRGQQVTLSCSPISGHRSVSWYQQTPGQGLQFLFEYFSETQRNKGNFPGRFSGRQFSNSRSEMNVSTLELGDSALYLCASSPSDRVDQPQHFGDGTRLSIL.

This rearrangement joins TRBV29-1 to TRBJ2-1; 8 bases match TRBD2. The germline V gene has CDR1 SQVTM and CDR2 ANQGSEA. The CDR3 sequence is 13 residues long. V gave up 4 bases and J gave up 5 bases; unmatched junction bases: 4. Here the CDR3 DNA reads TGCAGCGTTGTTGGCGGGGGGAACAATGAGCAGTTCTTC. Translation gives CSVVGGGNNEQFF.

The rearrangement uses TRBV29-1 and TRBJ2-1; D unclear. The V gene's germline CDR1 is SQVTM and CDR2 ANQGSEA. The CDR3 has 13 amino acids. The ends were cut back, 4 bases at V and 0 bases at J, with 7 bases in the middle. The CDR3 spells CSVVRSSYNEQFF. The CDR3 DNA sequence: TGCAGCGTTGTCAGGTCCTCCTACAATGAGCAGTTCTTC.

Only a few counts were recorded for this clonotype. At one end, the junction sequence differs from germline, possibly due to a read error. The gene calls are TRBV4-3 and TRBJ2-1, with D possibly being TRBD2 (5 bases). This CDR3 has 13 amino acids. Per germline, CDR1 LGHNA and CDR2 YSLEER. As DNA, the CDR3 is TGCGCCAGCAGCCAAGAGACCGGACTTAGAGAGATCTTC. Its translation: CASSQETGLREIF.

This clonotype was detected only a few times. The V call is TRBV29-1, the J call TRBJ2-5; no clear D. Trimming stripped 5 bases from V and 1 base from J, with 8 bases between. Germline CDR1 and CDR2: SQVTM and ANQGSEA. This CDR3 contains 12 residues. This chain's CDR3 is CSVISAQETQYF. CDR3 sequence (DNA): TGCAGCGTTATTTCCGCCCAAGAGACCCAGTACTTC.

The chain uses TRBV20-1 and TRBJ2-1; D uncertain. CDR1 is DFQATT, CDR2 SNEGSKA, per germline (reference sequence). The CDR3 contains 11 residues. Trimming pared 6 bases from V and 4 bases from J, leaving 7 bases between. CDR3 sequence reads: CSANTYNEQFF. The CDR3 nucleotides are TGCAGTGCAAACACGTACAATGAGCAGTTCTTC.